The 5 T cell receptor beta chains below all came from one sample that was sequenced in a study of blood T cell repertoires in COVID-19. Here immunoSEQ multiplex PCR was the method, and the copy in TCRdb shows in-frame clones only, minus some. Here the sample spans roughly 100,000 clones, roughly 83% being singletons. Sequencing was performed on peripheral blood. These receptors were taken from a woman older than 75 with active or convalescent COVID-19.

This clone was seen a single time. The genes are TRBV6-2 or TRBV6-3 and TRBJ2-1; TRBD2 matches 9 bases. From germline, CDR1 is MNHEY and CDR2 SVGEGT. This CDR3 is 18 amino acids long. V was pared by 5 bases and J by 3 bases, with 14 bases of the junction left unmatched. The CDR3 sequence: CASSKIGTSRKGYNEQFF. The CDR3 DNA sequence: TGTGCCAGCAGTAAAATCGGGACTAGCAGAAAGGGCTACAATGAGCAGTTCTTC.

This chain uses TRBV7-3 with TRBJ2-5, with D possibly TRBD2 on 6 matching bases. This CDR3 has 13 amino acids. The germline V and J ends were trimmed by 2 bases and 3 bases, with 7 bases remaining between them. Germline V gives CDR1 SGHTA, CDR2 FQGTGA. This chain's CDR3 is CASSLLAEETQYF. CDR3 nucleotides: TGTGCCAGCAGCTTATTAGCGGAAGAGACCCAGTACTTC.

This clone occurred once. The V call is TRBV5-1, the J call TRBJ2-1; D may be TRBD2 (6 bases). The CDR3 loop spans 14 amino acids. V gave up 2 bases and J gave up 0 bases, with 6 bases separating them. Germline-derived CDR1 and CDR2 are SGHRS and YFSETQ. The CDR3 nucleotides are TGCGCCAGCAGCTTCGGGAGCTCCTACAATGAGCAGTTCTTC. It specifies CASSFGSSYNEQFF.

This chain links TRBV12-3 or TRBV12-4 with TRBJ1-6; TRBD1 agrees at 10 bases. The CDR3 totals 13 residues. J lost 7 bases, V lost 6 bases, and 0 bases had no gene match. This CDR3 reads CASRGQGNSPLHF. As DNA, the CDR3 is TGTGCCAGCAGGGGACAGGGGAATTCACCCCTCCACTTT.

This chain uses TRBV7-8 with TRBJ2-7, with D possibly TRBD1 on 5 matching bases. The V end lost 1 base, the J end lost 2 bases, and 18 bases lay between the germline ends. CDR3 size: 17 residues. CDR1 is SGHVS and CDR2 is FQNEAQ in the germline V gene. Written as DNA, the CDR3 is TGTGCCAGCAGCTTAGGGGGAATTAGGGGTCTAACCTACGAGCAGTACTTC. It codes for CASSLGGIRGLTYEQYF.